These T cell receptor beta chains were read from a single sample in a study of T-cell reconstitution after alpha-beta-depleted transplantation in children. TCRdb recomputed calls from the PCR reads with MiXCR, one row per CDR3 protein. Among 300,000 to 400,000 distinct CDR3 sequences listed, approximately 12% were seen once. The sample in question was PBMCs, obtained from the stem cell graft. These receptor sequences come from a human donor who donated a stem cell graft to a child with Fanconi anemia. Both conserved end residues are part of each CDR3. D genes are given only for firm matches. Where a row states a size, it is once, few, many or the class of an expanded clone; other rows omit it.

clone_size,cdr3_length,d_call,v_call,j_call,cdr3_nt,cdr3_aa
-,16,TRBD2,TRBV5-8,TRBJ2-3,TGTGCCAGCAGCTTTTTGCTAGCGGGGCGCACAGATACGCAGTATTTT,CASSFLLAGRTDTQYF
-,15,-,TRBV20-1,TRBJ2-3,TGCAGTGCTAGCACTAGCCAACTAAGCACAGATACGCAGTATTTT,CSASTSQLSTDTQYF
-,14,-,TRBV12-5,TRBJ2-1,TGTGCTAGTGGTGTCGGGTGGCCCGACAATGAGCAGTTCTTC,CASGVGWPDNEQFF
-,15,TRBD1,TRBV5-1,TRBJ2-5,TGCGCCAGCAGCGCAACCGGGACAGGGGAAGAGACCCAGTACTTC,CASSATGTGEETQYF
few,16,-,TRBV6-1,TRBJ1-2,TGTGCCAGCAGTGAACTCTTTTTCCGGGGAGAGTATGGCTACACCTTC,CASSELFFRGEYGYTF
many,17,-,TRBV2,TRBJ2-2,TGTGCCAGCAGTGAAGTGGGGACCTTCGGAGACACCGGGGAGCTGTTTTTT,CASSEVGTFGDTGELFF
many,13,TRBD2,TRBV6-5,TRBJ2-5,TGTGCCAGCAAGGAACTAGCGGAAGAGACCCAGTACTTC,CASKELAEETQYF
-,15,-,TRBV12-3/TRBV12-4,TRBJ2-3,TGTGCCAGCAGTCCCAGGGGTTTAGTTCAAGATACGCAGTATTTT,CASSPRGLVQDTQYF
-,12,-,TRBV6-2/TRBV6-3,TRBJ1-2,TGTGCCAGCAGTTCTCGGGCCCTTGGCTACACCTTC,CASSSRALGYTF
many,14,TRBD1,TRBV12-3/TRBV12-4,TRBJ1-2,TGCGCCAGCAGCTTTGGACAGGGTGCCTATGGCTACACCTTC,CASSFGQGAYGYTF
-,13,TRBD1,TRBV9,TRBJ2-7,TGTGCCAGCAGCGTAGACAGGGGGTACGAGCAGTACTTC,CASSVDRGYEQYF
few,11,-,TRBV2,TRBJ1-6,TGTGCCAGCAGTGCTGGGGAACCCCTCCACTTT,CASSAGEPLHF
many,16,TRBD1,TRBV6-4,TRBJ2-6,TGTGCCAGCAGTGCCCGGACAGGCTCTGGGGCCAACGTCCTGACTTTC,CASSARTGSGANVLTF
few,14,-,TRBV28,TRBJ1-2,TGTGCCAGCACGTTTGGACAGAGAAACTATGGCTACACCTTC,CASTFGQRNYGYTF
-,17,TRBD1,TRBV7-7,TRBJ2-2,TGTGCCAGCAGCCTCCGGACAGGGAACCCGAACACCGGGGAGCTGTTTTTT,CASSLRTGNPNTGELFF
-,13,-,TRBV10-3,TRBJ2-4,TGTGCCATCAGTGAAAGAGAAAGAGACATTCAGTACTTC,CAISERERDIQYF
few,17,TRBD1,TRBV5-6,TRBJ2-1,TGTGCCAGCAGCGCCCTTGGACAGGGAGTTAGTTTCGATGAGCAGTTCTTC,CASSALGQGVSFDEQFF